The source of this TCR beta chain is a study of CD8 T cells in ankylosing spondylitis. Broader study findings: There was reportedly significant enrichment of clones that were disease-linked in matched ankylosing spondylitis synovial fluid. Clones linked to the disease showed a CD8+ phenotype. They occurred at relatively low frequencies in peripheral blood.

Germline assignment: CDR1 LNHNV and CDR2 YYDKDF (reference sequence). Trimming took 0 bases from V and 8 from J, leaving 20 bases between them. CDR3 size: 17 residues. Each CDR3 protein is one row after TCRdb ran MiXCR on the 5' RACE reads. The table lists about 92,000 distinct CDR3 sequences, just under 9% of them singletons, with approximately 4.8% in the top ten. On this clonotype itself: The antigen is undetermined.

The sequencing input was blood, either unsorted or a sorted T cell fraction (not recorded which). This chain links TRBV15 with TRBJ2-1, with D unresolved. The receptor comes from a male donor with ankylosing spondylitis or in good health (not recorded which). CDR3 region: CATSRDRRESLSDEQFF. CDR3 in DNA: TGTGCCACCAGCAGAGATCGTAGAGAGAGCCTCAGCGATGAGCAGTTCTTC.